This T cell receptor beta chain was obtained from a study of T cells after yellow fever vaccination. The wider study: Fractions of low cell number were prepared using SMART-Seq v4 Ultra Low Input. General observations from the study: Sorted repertoires could include abundant contaminating clonotypes from bulk cells.

V was pared by 6 bases and J by 0 bases, with 11 bases between. The CDR3 is 14 amino acids. Germline assignment: CDR1 SGHRS and CDR2 YFSETQ. In this sample, this clonotype turned up many times. Antigen unknown. TCR cDNA was made by 5'RACE template switching, adding a universal primer site and UMIs. TCRdb analysed the 5' RACE reads with MiXCR anew, one entry per CDR3 protein. There are about 340,000 distinct CDR3 sequences in the sample; 3% to 4.5% occur only once, and 24% lies in the top ten. The sequencing here drew on PBMCs, taken 5 days after the yellow fever booster vaccination. This clonotype was sampled from a man aged 18 to 29 who received the YFV17D yellow fever vaccine. The chain uses TRBV5-1 and TRBJ2-3; D unclear. Written as DNA, the CDR3 is TGCGCCAGCAAACTGGATTCTAGCACAGATACGCAGTATTTT. Protein: CASKLDSSTDTQYF. The variable domain in full, with the rest retrieved from reference TRBV5-1 and TRBJ2-3, is KAGVTQTPRYLIKTRGQQVTLSCSPISGHRSVSWYQQTPGQGLQFLFEYFSETQRNKGNFPGRFSGRQFSNSRSEMNVSTLELGDSALYLCASKLDSSTDTQYFGPGTRLTVL.